The entry below gives a single T cell receptor (beta chain) sequence along with its context. An amount of RNA that ranged from roughly 0.45 to 1 ug was reverse transcribed with random hexamers. Multiplex immunoSEQ PCR targeted 54 Vbeta and 13 Jbeta TCR beta segments. TCRdb re-analysed the immunoSEQ multiplex PCR reads in MiXCR, keeping a single row per CDR3 protein. The data hold 300,000 to 350,000 distinct CDR3 sequences, with under 95% observed a single time. Sequencing of TCR beta, carried out with a high-throughput approach, was applied to CD8+ and CD4+ T cells from the blood. Relapsing-remitting disease, either stable or active, was present in the multiple sclerosis controls, who were treatment-naive patients. TEMRA cells were FACS-enriched, while CD8+ and CD4+ T cells were negatively isolated. This specimen comes from a study of CD8 T cells in Susac syndrome. V was pared by 5 bases and J by 8 bases, with 13 bases between. This CDR3 contains 12 residues.

Source material: CD4+ T cells from PBMCs. The source of this sequence is a human donor with multiple sclerosis. This sequence joins TRBV12-3 or TRBV12-4 and TRBJ2-7, with a possible D match to TRBD1 (5 bases). The chain's CDR3 is CASSRTRGQQYF. The CDR3 bases are TGTGCCAGCAGTCGGACAAGGGGCCAGCAGTACTTC.